The 21 T cell receptor beta chains below were found in one sample sequenced in a study of control samples from healthy donors and cancer patients. Clones were read by immunoSEQ multiplex PCR, and TCRdb kept only the in-frame ones, dropping some. This sample has approximately 60,000 clones, with 90% found just once. The sample taken for sequencing was PBMCs. Receptors were obtained from a woman aged 45-65 years with colorectal cancer.

The chain joins TRBV12-3 or TRBV12-4 to TRBJ2-3; D gene uncertain. Trimming shortened V by 5 bases and J by 3 bases, and 6 bases separated the two germline ends. CDR3 length: 12 amino acids. DNA for the CDR3: TGTGCCAGCAGTACACGAACAGATACGCAGTATTTT. It codes for CASSTRTDTQYF.

This chain connects TRBV6-5 to TRBJ2-3; D not certain. CDR1 is MNHEY, CDR2 SVGAGI, per germline. This CDR3 has 15 residues. V was cut by 4 bases and J by 0 bases, with 11 bases left in between. The CDR3 DNA reads TGTGCCAGCAGTTCTACTTGGATCAGCACAGATACGCAGTATTTT. Translation gives CASSSTWISTDTQYF.

The V call is TRBV19, the J call TRBJ1-2; 12 bases line up with TRBD1. Germline values: CDR1 LNHDA, CDR2 SQIVND (reference sequence). V lost 7 bases, J lost 8 bases, and 11 bases stayed unmatched. The CDR3 runs to 15 residues. The CDR3 protein is CASTHNRDRGQGYTF. The CDR3 nucleotides read TGTGCCAGTACCCACAACCGGGACAGGGGGCAGGGCTACACCTTC.

This clone was recorded only once. The V and J genes are TRBV19 and TRBJ1-1; a possible D gene is TRBD1 (5 bases). Deletions cut 5 bases from V and 6 bases from J, with 16 bases between. Germline assignment: CDR1 LNHDA and CDR2 SQIVND (reference sequence). This CDR3 is built from 14 residues. The CDR3 sequence: CASSPYPQDPEAFF. CDR3 sequence (DNA): TGTGCCAGTAGTCCGTACCCACAGGATCCTGAAGCTTTCTTT.

This chain uses TRBV30 with TRBJ1-6; the D gene is possibly TRBD1 (6 bases). Germline V gene sequence: CDR1 GTSNPN, CDR2 SVGIG (reference sequence). The CDR3 covers 13 residues. V was clipped by 4 bases and J by 8 bases, with 12 bases between them. CDR3 nucleotides: TGTGCCTGGAATTCCAGGGGTGATTCACCCCTCCACTTT. Residues: CAWNSRGDSPLHF.

This sequence joins TRBV10-3 and TRBJ1-4; a weak D match, TRBD1 (5 bases). From germline, CDR1 is ENHRY and CDR2 SYGVKD. The CDR3 runs to 17 residues. The V and J ends lost 2 bases and 6 bases respectively, with 19 bases between them. The CDR3 protein is CAISEGGVLGGDEKLFF. The DNA of the CDR3 is TGTGCCATCAGTGAGGGGGGAGTTTTGGGTGGCGATGAAAAACTGTTTTTT.

This chain connects TRBV10-2 to TRBJ2-1, with TRBD2 identical over 8 bases. Trimming cost V 4 bases and J 0 bases; bases outside gene matches: 5. The CDR3 runs 16 residues. Per germline, CDR1 WSHSY and CDR2 SAAADI. CDR3 amino acids: CASSGGGRSSYNEQFF. The CDR3 DNA follows: TGCGCCAGCAGTGGCGGCGGGAGGAGCTCCTACAATGAGCAGTTCTTC.

The chain employs TRBV5-1 and TRBJ1-1; D is uncertain. Trimming removed 0 bases at V and 8 bases at J, with 11 bases between. Germline V lookup: CDR1 SGHRS, CDR2 YFSETQ. The CDR3 runs 13 residues. CDR3 sequence (DNA): TGCGCCAGCAGCTTGGAGGGCAGCCTAGAAGCTTTCTTT. Its protein is CASSLEGSLEAFF.

The chain links TRBV7-9 to TRBJ2-3, with TRBD1 matching 8 bases. Germline values: CDR1 SEHNR, CDR2 FQNEAQ (reference sequence). The J segment lost 3 bases and the V segment lost 5 bases, leaving 7 bases of the junction unmatched. The CDR3 extends over 15 amino acids. The CDR3 region has the DNA TGTGCCAGCAGCACCGGACAGGGTTTAACAGATACGCAGTATTTT. This translates into CASSTGQGLTDTQYF.

In DNA, the CDR3 is TGCGCCAGCTCGACTACTAGCACAGATACGCAGTATTTT. Translation gives CASSTTSTDTQYF. The chain combines TRBV10-2 with TRBJ2-3; D perhaps matches TRBD2 (5 bases). The CDR3 loop spans 13 amino acids. V was cut by 8 bases and J by 0 bases, with 9 bases left in between. Germline CDR1 is WSHSY and CDR2 is SAAADI.

This CDR3 reads CASSIGAGVVSNQPQHF. CDR3 nucleotides: TGTGCCAGTAGTATTGGGGCAGGGGTAGTAAGCAATCAGCCCCAGCATTTT. The chain has TRBV19 and TRBJ1-5; D is possibly TRBD1 (6 bases). The CDR3 spans 17 residues. CDR1 is LNHDA, CDR2 SQIVND, per germline (reference sequence). With 3 bases removed from V and 1 base from J, the gap between germline ends came to 16 bases. Combining the CDR3 with reference TRBV19 and TRBJ1-5 gives the whole variable domain DGGITQSPKYLFRKEGQNVTLSCEQNLNHDAMYWYRQDPGQGLRLIYYSQIVNDFQKGDIAEGYSVSREKKESFPLTVTSAQKNPTAFYLCASSIGAGVVSNQPQHFGDGTRLSIL.

The chain has TRBV20-1 and TRBJ2-1; 9 bases map to TRBD1. Per the germline V gene, CDR1 is DFQATT and CDR2 is SNEGSKA (reference sequence). V was clipped by 6 bases and J by 7 bases; unmatched bases: 4. The CDR3 runs 12 residues. The CDR3: CSASGTGNEQFF. The CDR3 region has the DNA TGCAGTGCCAGTGGGACAGGGAATGAGCAGTTCTTC.

This chain links TRBV12-3 or TRBV12-4 with TRBJ1-2, with no clear D. The CDR3 contains 13 residues. The ends were cut back, 3 bases at V and 7 bases at J, with 12 bases in the middle. CDR3 sequence reads: CASSLVGSGGYTF. For the CDR3, the DNA is TGTGCCAGCAGTTTGGTAGGGTCTGGTGGCTACACCTTC.

The CDR3 region is CASSPLAGSSGVEQFF. The CDR3 DNA follows: TGTGCCAGCAGCCCACTTGCGGGGTCGTCCGGGGTTGAGCAGTTCTTC. This chain joins TRBV7-6 and TRBJ2-1; a weak D match, TRBD2 (6 bases). The length of the CDR3 is 16 residues. V was cut by 5 bases and J by 9 bases, with 23 bases left in between. Germline CDR1 reads SGHVS; CDR2 reads FNYEAQ.

This clone was seen just once. The chain joins TRBV11-2 to TRBJ1-2; no definite D call. The CDR3 has 16 amino acids. Trimming left V 1 base short and J 0 bases short, with 12 bases between. CDR1 SGHAT and CDR2 FQNNGV come from the germline V gene. The CDR3 loop reads CASSLVPGYTNYGYTF. The CDR3 DNA reads as TGTGCCAGCAGCTTAGTACCGGGGTATACTAACTATGGCTACACCTTC.

The chain recombines TRBV19 with TRBJ1-2, with TRBD1 identical over 8 bases. Germline-derived CDR1 and CDR2 are LNHDA and SQIVND (reference sequence). Trimming took 6 bases from V and 6 from J; bases not matched to a gene: 6. This CDR3 region has 13 residues. Here the CDR3 DNA reads TGTGCCAGTAGATACCTGACAGGGGATGGCTACACCTTC. Translated, it gives CASRYLTGDGYTF.

The CDR3 is CASRDRGQIETQYF. CDR3 in DNA: TGTGCCAGCAGGGACAGGGGGCAGATTGAGACCCAGTACTTC. The chain employs TRBV6-5 and TRBJ2-5; 11 bases agree with TRBD1. This CDR3 comprises 14 residues. The germline V gene has CDR1 MNHEY and CDR2 SVGAGI. V gave up 6 bases and J gave up 5 bases; unmatched junction bases: 5.

This chain joins TRBV10-3 and TRBJ2-7; D is tentatively TRBD1 or TRBD2 (5 bases each). This CDR3 is built from 15 residues. Per the germline V gene, CDR1 is ENHRY and CDR2 is SYGVKD. Trimming took off 10 bases at V and 9 bases at J, with 28 bases between the two ends. CDR3: CATQARDGRTVRQYF. The CDR3 DNA sequence: TGTGCCACGCAAGCCCGGGACGGACGGACTGTGAGGCAGTACTTC.

The chain joins TRBV3-1 (or the pseudogene TRBV3-2) to TRBJ1-2, with D unclear. V lost 11 bases and J 6 bases, leaving 13 bases between the germline ends. The V gene's germline CDR1 is LGHDT and CDR2 YNNKEL (reference sequence). The CDR3 has 11 amino acids. The CDR3 sequence: CAAGRIDGYTF. The CDR3 DNA reads TGTGCCGCTGGGAGGATTGATGGCTACACCTTC.

The J gene is TRBJ1-4, the V gene TRBV9; D might be TRBD1 (5 bases). Trimming removed 3 bases from V and 0 bases from J, with 6 bases in between. Germline V CDR1 and CDR2: SGDLS, YYNGEE. The CDR3 spans 14 residues. CDR3 in amino acids: CASSAGPTNEKLFF. The CDR3 region has the DNA TGTGCCAGCAGCGCAGGGCCAACTAATGAAAAACTGTTTTTT.

The chain recombines TRBV10-1 with TRBJ2-1, with D perhaps matching TRBD1 (6 bases). Trimming took 3 bases from V and 9 from J, leaving 15 bases between them. Germline V gene sequence: CDR1 WNHNN, CDR2 SYGVQD (reference sequence). This CDR3 comprises 14 residues. The CDR3 region is CASSDGGTSGEQFF. CDR3 DNA: TGCGCCAGCAGTGATGGGGGCACCTCGGGTGAGCAGTTCTTC.